The subject of this entry is one T cell receptor beta chain. Each subset's genomic DNA was shared equally among a number of immunoSEQ plates. The table came from immunoSEQ multiplex PCR; TCRdb's copy has only in-frame clones and leaves some out. The data show 2,500,000 or so clones, with around 94% seen just once and about 0.13% held by the top ten. This CDR3 spans 14 amino acids. The germline V gene encodes CDR1 SGHTA and CDR2 FQGNSA. V was clipped by 1 base and J by 4 bases, with 10 bases between them. This entry belongs to a study of shared clonotypes between healthy human individuals. The V gene is TRBV7-2, the J gene TRBJ1-1; D is undetermined. Sequenced sample: naive CD4+ T cells sorted from blood. As for subset: CD45RA+ positively selected. The TCR comes from a man aged 18 to 30 in good health. The CDR3 DNA reads as TGTGCCAGCAGCTTAGTATCCGAGGGCACTGAAGCTTTCTTT. Translated, it gives CASSLVSEGTEAFF. Looking up the rest from reference TRBV7-2 and TRBJ1-1 gives the full variable domain: GAGVSQSPSNKVTEKGKDVELRCDPISGHTALYWYRQSLGQGLEFLIYFQGNSAPDKSGLPSDRFSAERTGGSVSTLTIQRTQQEDSAVYLCASSLVSEGTEAFFGQGTRLTVV.